These 8 T cell receptor beta chains originate from one sample sequenced in a study of OX40 agonist ivuxolimab in advanced cancers. Sequencing was performed with immunoSEQ multiplex PCR; in TCRdb, only in-frame clones are kept and a portion is missing. The sample holds 70,000 or so clones, about nine tenths seen once. Sequencing was performed on CD4+ or CD8+ T cells sorted from blood, taken in a trial of the OX40 agonist ivuxolimab. These receptors originate from an adult with an advanced solid tumor such as melanoma, head and neck, liver or kidney cancer.

In this sample, this clone turned up a few times. The chain recombines TRBV9 with TRBJ2-1; TRBD2 is a possible D gene (5 bases). The CDR3 is 17 amino acids. Trimming pared 0 bases from V and 8 bases from J, leaving 21 bases between. CDR1 and CDR2 (germline): SGDLS, YYNGEE. CDR3 DNA sequence: TGTGCCAGCAGCGTAGGTCGTAGCGTGGGGTTGGTCGATGAGCAGTTCTTC. As protein: CASSVGRSVGLVDEQFF.

A word on this clone: Mismatch with germline at one junction end may stem from a read error. This CDR3 is CAWRASANSPLHF. CDR3 coding DNA: TGTGCCTGGAGGGCGTCAGCTAATTCTCCCCTCCACTTT. The V call is TRBV30, the J call TRBJ1-6; D is unresolved. There are 13 residues in the CDR3. Germline V gene lookup returns CDR1 GTSNPN and CDR2 SVGIG (reference sequence).

The rearrangement links TRBV5-4 to TRBJ2-3, with a tentative D call TRBD2 (6 bases). Trimming stripped 4 bases from V and 5 bases from J, with 17 bases between. Germline V gene lookup returns CDR1 SGHNT and CDR2 YYREEE (reference sequence). The CDR3 spans 15 residues. The chain's CDR3 is CASSRVAVGGDTQYF. CDR3 nucleotide sequence: TGTGCCAGCAGCCGGGTAGCCGTGGGGGGAGATACGCAGTATTTT. The complete variable domain, with remaining parts taken from reference TRBV5-4 and TRBJ2-3, reads ETGVTQSPTHLIKTRGQQVTLRCSSQSGHNTVSWYQQALGQGPQFIFQYYREEENGRGNFPPRFSGLQFPNYSSELNVNALELDDSALYLCASSRVAVGGDTQYFGPGTRLTVL.

The chain links TRBV28 to TRBJ1-4, with a weak D call TRBD1 (5 bases). Germline CDR1 MDHEN, CDR2 SYDVKM. This CDR3 has 16 residues. V lost 6 bases, J lost 5 bases, and 19 bases lay in between. CDR3 nucleotides: TGTGCCAGCAGCCCCAGCGGGGGTCGGCGAAATGAAAAACTGTTTTTT. It specifies CASSPSGGRRNEKLFF.

This chain links TRBV5-1 with TRBJ2-3, with 10 bases identical to TRBD1. The germline gives CDR1 SGHRS, CDR2 YFSETQ. V trimming: 5 bases; J trimming: 6 bases; junction bases outside the gene matches: 12. The CDR3 contains 16 residues. The chain's CDR3 is CASSPDPGQGRDTQYF. In DNA form, the CDR3 reads TGCGCCAGCAGTCCCGATCCGGGACAGGGGAGGGATACGCAGTATTTT.

The chain combines TRBV18 with TRBJ2-3; D possibly uses TRBD1 or TRBD2 (5 bases each). V was shortened by 2 bases and J by 0 bases, with 15 bases between the two germline ends. CDR1 is KGHSH, CDR2 LQKENI, per germline. The CDR3 consists of 17 residues. As DNA, the CDR3 is TGTGCCAGCTCACCAAGGCTGGGGCGGACTAGCACAGATACGCAGTATTTT. This encodes CASSPRLGRTSTDTQYF.

This chain's CDR3 is CASSSDRVNTGELFF. DNA of the CDR3: TGTGCCAGCAGCTCGGACAGGGTGAACACCGGGGAGCTGTTTTTT. The chain combines TRBV7-3 with TRBJ2-2; TRBD1 aligns across 8 bases. Germline V gene sequence: CDR1 SGHTA, CDR2 FQGTGA. The junction had 2 bases not matched to a gene; V was cut back by 4 bases and J by 1 base. CDR3 length: 15 amino acids.

This rearrangement joins TRBV19 to TRBJ2-5; 14 bases fit TRBD2. CDR1 and CDR2 (germline): LNHDA, SQIVND (reference sequence). The CDR3 spans 17 residues. V shed 3 bases and J 11 bases; nucleotides not matched to a gene: 14. The CDR3 sequence: CASSMTPGTSGGRIQYF. Here the CDR3 DNA reads TGTGCCAGTAGTATGACCCCCGGGACTAGCGGGGGAAGGATACAGTACTTC.